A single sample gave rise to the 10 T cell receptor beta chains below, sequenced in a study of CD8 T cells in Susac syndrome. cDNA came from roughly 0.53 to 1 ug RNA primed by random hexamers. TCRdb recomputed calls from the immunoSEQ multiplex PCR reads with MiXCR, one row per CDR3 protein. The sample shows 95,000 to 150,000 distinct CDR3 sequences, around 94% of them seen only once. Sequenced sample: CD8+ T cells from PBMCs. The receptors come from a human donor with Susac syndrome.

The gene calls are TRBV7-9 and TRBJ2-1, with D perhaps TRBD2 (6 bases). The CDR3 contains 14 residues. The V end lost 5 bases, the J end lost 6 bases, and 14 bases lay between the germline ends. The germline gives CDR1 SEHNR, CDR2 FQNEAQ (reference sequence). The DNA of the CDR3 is TGTGCCAGCAGCCCCCCCGCGGGGCCCAATGAGCAGTTCTTC. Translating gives CASSPPAGPNEQFF.

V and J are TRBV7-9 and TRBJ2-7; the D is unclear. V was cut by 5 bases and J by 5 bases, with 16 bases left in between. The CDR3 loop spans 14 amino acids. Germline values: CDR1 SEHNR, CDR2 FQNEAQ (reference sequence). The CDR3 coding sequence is TGTGCCAGCAGCAGACGTGACTTGGGGAACGAGCAGTACTTC. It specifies CASSRRDLGNEQYF.

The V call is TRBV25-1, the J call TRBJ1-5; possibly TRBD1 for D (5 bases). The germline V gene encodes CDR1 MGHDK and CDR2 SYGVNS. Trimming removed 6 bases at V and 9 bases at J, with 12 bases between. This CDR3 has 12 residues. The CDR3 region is CASSLGAWPQHF. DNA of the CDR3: TGTGCCAGCAGCCTAGGGGCATGGCCCCAGCATTTT.

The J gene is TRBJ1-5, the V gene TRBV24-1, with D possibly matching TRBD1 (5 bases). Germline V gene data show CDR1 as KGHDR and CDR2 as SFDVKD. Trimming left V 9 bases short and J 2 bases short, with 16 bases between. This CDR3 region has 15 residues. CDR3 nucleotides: TGTGCCACCGTATCGTGCAGGGTCGGCAATCAGCCCCAGCATTTT. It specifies CATVSCRVGNQPQHF.

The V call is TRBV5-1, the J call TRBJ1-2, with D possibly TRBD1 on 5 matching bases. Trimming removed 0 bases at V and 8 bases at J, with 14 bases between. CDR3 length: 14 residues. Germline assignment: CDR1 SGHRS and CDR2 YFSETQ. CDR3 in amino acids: CASSLEGQGKGYTF. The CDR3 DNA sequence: TGCGCCAGCAGCTTGGAAGGTCAGGGAAAGGGCTACACCTTC.

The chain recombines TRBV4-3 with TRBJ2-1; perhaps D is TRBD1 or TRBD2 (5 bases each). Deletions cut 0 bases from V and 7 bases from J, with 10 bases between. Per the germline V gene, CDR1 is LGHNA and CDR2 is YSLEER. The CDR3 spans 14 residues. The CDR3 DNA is TGCGCCAGCAGCCAAGATGGGGACCCTAATGAGCAGTTCTTC. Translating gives CASSQDGDPNEQFF.

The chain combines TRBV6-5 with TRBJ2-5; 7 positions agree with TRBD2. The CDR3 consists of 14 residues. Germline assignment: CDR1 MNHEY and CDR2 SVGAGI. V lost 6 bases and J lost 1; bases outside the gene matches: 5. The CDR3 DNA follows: TGTGCCAGCAGGGTGGGGACTACCCAAGAGACCCAGTACTTC. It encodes CASRVGTTQETQYF.

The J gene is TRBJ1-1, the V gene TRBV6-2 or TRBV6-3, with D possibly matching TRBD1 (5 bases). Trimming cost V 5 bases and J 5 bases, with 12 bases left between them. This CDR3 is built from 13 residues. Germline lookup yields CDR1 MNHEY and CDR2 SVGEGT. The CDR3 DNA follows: TGTGCCAGCAGTAACAAGAGGGGAACTGAAGCTTTCTTT. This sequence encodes CASSNKRGTEAFF.

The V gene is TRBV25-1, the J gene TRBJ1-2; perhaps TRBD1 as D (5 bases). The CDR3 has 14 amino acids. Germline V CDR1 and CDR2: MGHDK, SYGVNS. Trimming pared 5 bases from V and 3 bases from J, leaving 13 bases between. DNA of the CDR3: TGTGCCAGCAGTATCTCCGACAGCTACTATGGCTACACCTTC. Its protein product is CASSISDSYYGYTF.

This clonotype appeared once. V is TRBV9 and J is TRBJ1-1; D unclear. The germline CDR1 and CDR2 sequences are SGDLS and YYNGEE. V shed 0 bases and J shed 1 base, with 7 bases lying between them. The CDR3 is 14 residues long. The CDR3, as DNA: TGTGCCAGCAGCGTAGGTGAGGGGAACACTGAAGCTTTCTTT. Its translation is CASSVGEGNTEAFF. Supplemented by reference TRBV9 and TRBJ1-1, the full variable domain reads DSGVTQTPKHLITATGQRVTLRCSPRSGDLSVYWYQQSLDQGLQFLIQYYNGEERAKGNILERFSAQQFPDLHSELNLSSLELGDSALYFCASSVGEGNTEAFFGQGTRLTVV.